Following are 5 T cell receptor beta chains from one sample sequenced in a study of Ad26.COV2.S vaccination and SARS-CoV-2 variants. The treatment was: 15 to 20 received Ad26.COV2.S at low or high dose, single or two shots; roughly five received placebo; per-sample allocation not given. Sampling took place 63 days after the first vaccine or placebo injection. Data came from immunoSEQ multiplex PCR; TCRdb stores just in-frame clones and leaves some out. The sample consists of around 300,000 clones, approximately 86% of them appearing once. The sample in question was peripheral blood, obtained in a trial of Ad26.COV2.S vaccine versus placebo. The receptor source for this set is a person between 18 and 65 years old who received the Ad26.COV2.S COVID-19 vaccine or a placebo.

J is TRBJ1-5 and V is TRBV5-6; no firm D call. In germline, CDR1 is SGHDT, CDR2 YYEEEE. The CDR3 consists of 15 residues. The germline V and J ends were trimmed by 1 base and 0 bases, with 8 bases remaining between them. The CDR3 loop reads CASSLFGGSNQPQHF. DNA for the CDR3: TGTGCCAGCAGCTTGTTTGGCGGTAGCAATCAGCCCCAGCATTTT.

In its sample, this clone was seen once. The chain has TRBV27 and TRBJ2-7, with D possibly TRBD2 on 5 matching bases. This CDR3 contains 15 residues. Trimming pared 2 bases from V and 7 bases from J, leaving 18 bases between. Per the germline V gene, CDR1 is MNHEY and CDR2 is SMNVEV (reference sequence). The CDR3, as DNA: TGTGCCAGCAGTTTAAAGCGGACCCCCTTTAGGGAGCAGTACTTC. Translating it yields CASSLKRTPFREQYF.

V and J are TRBV6-5 and TRBJ1-1; 7 nucleotides match TRBD1. This CDR3 is 13 amino acids long. V lost 0 bases and J lost 12; bases outside the gene matches: 7. The germline CDR1 and CDR2 sequences are MNHEY and SVGAGI. The CDR3 sequence is CASSYSVTGRTFF. CDR3 nucleotides: TGTGCCAGCAGTTACTCAGTGACAGGGAGGACTTTCTTT.

The V and J genes are TRBV14 and TRBJ1-3; unclear D gene. In germline, CDR1 is SGHDN, CDR2 FVKESK. Trimming left V 7 bases short and J 0 bases short, with 10 bases between. There are 14 residues in the CDR3. The CDR3 nucleotides are TGTGCCAGCAAGCCCGGTCACTCTGGAAACACCATATATTTT. Its translation: CASKPGHSGNTIYF.

The genes are TRBV27 and TRBJ2-3, with 8 bases aligning to TRBD2. From germline, CDR1 is MNHEY and CDR2 SMNVEV (reference sequence). CDR3 length: 17 residues. V was clipped by 2 bases and J by 2 bases; unmatched bases: 9. CDR3 DNA sequence: TGTGCCAGCAGTTTAGAGGCTAGCGGGCTACACACAGATACGCAGTATTTT. Its translation: CASSLEASGLHTDTQYF.